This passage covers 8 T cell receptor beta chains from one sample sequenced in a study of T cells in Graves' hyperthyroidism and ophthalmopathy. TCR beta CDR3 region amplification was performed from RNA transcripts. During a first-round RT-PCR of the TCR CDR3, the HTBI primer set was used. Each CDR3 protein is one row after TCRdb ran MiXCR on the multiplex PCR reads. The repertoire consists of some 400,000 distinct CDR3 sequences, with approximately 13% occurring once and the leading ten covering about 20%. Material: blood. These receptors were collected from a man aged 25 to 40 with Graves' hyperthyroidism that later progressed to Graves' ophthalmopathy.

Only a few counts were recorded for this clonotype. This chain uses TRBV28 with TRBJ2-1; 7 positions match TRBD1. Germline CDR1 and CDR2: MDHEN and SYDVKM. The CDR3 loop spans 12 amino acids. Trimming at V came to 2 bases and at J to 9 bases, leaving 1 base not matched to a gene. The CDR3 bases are TGTGCCAGCAGTTTACCAGGGGGTGAGCAGTTCTTC. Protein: CASSLPGGEQFF.

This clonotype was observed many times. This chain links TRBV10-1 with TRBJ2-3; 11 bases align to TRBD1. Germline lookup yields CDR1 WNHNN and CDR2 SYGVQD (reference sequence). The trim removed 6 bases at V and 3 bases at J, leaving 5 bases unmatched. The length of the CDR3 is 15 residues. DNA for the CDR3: TGCGCCAGCAGGCTCTGGGACAGGGGGACAGATACGCAGTATTTT. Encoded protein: CASRLWDRGTDTQYF.

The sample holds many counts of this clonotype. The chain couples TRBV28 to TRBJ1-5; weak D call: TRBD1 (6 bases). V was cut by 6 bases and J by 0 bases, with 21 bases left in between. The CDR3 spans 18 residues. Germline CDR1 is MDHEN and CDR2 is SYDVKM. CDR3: CASSPAGALYDSNQPQHF. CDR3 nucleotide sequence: TGTGCCAGCAGCCCCGCGGGGGCCCTTTACGATAGCAATCAGCCCCAGCATTTT.

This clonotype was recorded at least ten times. The DNA of the CDR3 is TGTGCCGGAAGCTTGTGGAGCGGGGGGGTCACAGATACGCAGTATTTT. It translates to CAGSLWSGGVTDTQYF. The chain carries TRBV6-1 and TRBJ2-3; 10 nucleotides agree with TRBD2. V shed 11 bases, J shed 2 bases, and the junction held 13 bases outside the gene matches. The CDR3 is made up of 16 amino acids. Germline V lookup: CDR1 MNHNS, CDR2 SASEGT.

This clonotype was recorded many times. The CDR3 loop reads CASSFMAGGTGYTF. The CDR3 coding sequence is TGTGCCAGCAGTTTTATGGCAGGGGGCACGGGCTACACCTTC. The rearrangement links TRBV12-3 or TRBV12-4 to TRBJ1-2; the match to TRBD1 covers 8 bases. This CDR3 contains 14 residues. V gave up 3 bases and J gave up 8 bases; unmatched junction bases: 8.

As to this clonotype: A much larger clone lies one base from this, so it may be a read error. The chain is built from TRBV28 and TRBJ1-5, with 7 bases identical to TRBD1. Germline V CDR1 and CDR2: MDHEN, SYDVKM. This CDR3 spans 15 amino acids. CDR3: CASTMTGKGNRPQHF. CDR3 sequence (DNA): TGTGCCAGCACCATGACAGGGAAGGGCAATCGGCCCCAGCATTTT.

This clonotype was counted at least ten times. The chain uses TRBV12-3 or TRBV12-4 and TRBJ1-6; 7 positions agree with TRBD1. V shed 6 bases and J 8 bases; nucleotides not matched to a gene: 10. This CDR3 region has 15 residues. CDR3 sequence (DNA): TGTGCCAGCAGGCGAAACCGGGACAGCGATTCACCCCTCCACTTT. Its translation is CASRRNRDSDSPLHF.

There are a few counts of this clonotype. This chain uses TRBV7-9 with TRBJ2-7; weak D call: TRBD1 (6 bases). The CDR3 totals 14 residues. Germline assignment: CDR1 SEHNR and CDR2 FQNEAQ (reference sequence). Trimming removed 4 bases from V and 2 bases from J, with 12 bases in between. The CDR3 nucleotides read TGTGCCAGCAGCTCCCAGGGGTGGACCTACGAGCAGTACTTC. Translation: CASSSQGWTYEQYF.